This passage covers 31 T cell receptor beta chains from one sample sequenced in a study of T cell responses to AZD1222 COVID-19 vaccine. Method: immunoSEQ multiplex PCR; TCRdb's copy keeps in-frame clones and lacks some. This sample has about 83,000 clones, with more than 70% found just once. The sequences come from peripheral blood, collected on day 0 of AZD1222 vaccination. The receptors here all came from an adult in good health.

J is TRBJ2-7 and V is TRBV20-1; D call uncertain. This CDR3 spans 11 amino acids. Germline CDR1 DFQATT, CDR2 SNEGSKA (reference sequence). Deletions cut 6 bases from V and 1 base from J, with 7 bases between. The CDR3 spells CSATISYEQYF. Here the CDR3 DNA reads TGCAGTGCAACTATTTCCTACGAGCAGTACTTC.

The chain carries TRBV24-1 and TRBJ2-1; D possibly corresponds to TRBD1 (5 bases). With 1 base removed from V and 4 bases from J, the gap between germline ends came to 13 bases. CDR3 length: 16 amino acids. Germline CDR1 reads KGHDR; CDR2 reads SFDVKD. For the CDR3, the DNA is TGTGCCACCAGTGATTTCACGCATGGGGCTTACAATGAGCAGTTCTTC. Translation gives CATSDFTHGAYNEQFF.

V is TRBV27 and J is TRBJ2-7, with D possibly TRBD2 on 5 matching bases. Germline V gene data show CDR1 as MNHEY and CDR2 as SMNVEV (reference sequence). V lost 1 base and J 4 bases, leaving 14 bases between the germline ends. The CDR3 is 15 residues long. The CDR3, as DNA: TGTGCCAGCAGTTTATTGCGGGCAGGAACTTACGAGCAGTACTTC. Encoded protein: CASSLLRAGTYEQYF.

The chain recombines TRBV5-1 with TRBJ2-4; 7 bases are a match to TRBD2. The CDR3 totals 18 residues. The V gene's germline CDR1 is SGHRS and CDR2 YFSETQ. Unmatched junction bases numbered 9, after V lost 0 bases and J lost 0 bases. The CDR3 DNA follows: TGCGCCAGCAGCTTGGGGGGACTACAGCAACTAGCCAAAAACATTCAGTACTTC. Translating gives CASSLGGLQQLAKNIQYF.

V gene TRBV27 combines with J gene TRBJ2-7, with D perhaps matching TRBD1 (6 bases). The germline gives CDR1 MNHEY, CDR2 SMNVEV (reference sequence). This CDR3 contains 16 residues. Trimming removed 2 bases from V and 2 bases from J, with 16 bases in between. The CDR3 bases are TGTGCCAGCAGTTTAGTCCTCGGACAGCAGGCCTACGAGCAGTACTTC. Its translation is CASSLVLGQQAYEQYF.

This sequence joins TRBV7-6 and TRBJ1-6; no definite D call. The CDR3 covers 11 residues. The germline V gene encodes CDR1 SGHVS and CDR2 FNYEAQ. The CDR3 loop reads CIVSSNSPLHF. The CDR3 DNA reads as TGTATCGTATCCTCAAATTCACCCCTCCACTTT.

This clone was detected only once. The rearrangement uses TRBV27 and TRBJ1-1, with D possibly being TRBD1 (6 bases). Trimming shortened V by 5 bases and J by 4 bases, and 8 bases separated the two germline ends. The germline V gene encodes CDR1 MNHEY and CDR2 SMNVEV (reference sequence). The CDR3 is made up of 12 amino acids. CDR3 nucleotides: TGTGCCAGCAGTACAGGGTCCACTGAAGCTTTCTTT. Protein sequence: CASSTGSTEAFF.

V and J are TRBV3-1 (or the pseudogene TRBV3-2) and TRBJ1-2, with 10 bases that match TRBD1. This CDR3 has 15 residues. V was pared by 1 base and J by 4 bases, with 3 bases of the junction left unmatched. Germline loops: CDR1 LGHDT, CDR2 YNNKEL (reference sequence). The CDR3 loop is CASSQVGTGAYGYTF. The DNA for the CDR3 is TGTGCCAGCAGCCAAGTCGGGACAGGGGCCTATGGCTACACCTTC.

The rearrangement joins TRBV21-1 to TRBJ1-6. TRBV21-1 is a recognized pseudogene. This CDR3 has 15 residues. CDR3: CASSKRLGYNSPLHF. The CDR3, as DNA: TGTGCCAGCAGCAAAAGACTGGGGTATAATTCACCCCTCCACTTT.

DNA of the CDR3: TGTGCCAGCTCACCGGGGACAGGCTCTCAGCCCCAGCATTTT. Encoded protein: CASSPGTGSQPQHF. This chain links TRBV18 with TRBJ1-5; 8 nucleotides match TRBD1. The trim removed 3 bases at V and 6 bases at J, leaving 4 bases unmatched. This CDR3 has 14 residues. Germline V lookup: CDR1 KGHSH, CDR2 LQKENI.

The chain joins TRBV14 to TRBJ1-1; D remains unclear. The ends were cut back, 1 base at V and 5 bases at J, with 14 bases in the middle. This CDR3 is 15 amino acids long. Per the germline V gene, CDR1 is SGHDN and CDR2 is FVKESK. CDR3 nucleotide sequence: TGTGCCAGCAGCCAAGCAGGTTTTTCGGTTACTGAAGCTTTCTTT. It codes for CASSQAGFSVTEAFF.

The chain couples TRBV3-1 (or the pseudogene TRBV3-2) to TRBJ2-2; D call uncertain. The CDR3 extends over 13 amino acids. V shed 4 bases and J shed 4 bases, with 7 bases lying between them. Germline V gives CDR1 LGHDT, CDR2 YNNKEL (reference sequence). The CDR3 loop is CASSLLGTGELFF. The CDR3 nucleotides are TGTGCCAGCAGCCTTCTGGGCACCGGGGAGCTGTTTTTT.

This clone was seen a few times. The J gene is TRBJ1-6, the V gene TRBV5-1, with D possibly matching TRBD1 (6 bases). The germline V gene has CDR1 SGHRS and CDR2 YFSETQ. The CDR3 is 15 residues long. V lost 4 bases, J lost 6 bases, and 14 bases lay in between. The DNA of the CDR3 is TGCGCCAGCAGCCGGAGGGGGGCGTCTAATTCACCCCTCCACTTT. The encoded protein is CASSRRGASNSPLHF.

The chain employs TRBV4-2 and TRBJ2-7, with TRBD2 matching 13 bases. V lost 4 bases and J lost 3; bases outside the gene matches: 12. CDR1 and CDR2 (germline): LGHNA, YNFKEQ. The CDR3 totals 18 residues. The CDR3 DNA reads TGTGCCAGCAGCCCTACTGTAGGGACTAGCGGGGTAAGCTACGAGCAGTACTTC. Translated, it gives CASSPTVGTSGVSYEQYF.

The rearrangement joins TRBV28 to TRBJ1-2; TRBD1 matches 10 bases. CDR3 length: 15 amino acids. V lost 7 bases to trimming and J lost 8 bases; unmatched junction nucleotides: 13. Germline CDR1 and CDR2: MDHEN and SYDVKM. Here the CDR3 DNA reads TGTGCCAGCACCTCCCCGGGACAGGGGAGAGGAGGCTACACCTTC. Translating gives CASTSPGQGRGGYTF.

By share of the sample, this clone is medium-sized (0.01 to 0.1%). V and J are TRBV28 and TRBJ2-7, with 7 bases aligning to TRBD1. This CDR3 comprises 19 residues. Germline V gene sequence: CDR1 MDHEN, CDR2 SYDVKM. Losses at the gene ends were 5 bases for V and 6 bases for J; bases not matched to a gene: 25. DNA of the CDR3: TGTGCCAGCAGTACTGGGGTTATCGGGACAGTCGAGGTTCAACCCGAGCAGTACTTC. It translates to CASSTGVIGTVEVQPEQYF.

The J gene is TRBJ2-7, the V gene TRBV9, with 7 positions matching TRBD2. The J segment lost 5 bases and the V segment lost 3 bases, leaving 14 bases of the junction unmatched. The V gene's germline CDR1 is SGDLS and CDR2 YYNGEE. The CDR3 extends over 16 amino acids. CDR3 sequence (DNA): TGTGCCAGCAGCGGCCTCGGCGGGAGTCTCCCCCACGAGCAGTACTTC. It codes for CASSGLGGSLPHEQYF. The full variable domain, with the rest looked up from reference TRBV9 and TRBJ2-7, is DSGVTQTPKHLITATGQRVTLRCSPRSGDLSVYWYQQSLDQGLQFLIQYYNGEERAKGNILERFSAQQFPDLHSELNLSSLELGDSALYFCASSGLGGSLPHEQYFGPGTRLTVT.

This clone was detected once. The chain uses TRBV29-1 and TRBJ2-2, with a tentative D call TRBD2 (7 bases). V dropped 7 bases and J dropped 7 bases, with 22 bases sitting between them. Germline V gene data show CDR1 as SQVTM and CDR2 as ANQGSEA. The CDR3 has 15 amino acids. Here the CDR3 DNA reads TGCAGCGCAACAAATTCGGGGGGCCAGGGCGGGGAGCTGTTTTTT. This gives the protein CSATNSGGQGGELFF.

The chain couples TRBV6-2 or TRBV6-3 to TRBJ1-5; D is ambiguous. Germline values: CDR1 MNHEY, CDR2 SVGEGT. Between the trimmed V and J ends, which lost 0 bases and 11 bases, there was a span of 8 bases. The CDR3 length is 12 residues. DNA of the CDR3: TGTGCCAGCAGTTACTCGCTACGGTCCCAGCATTTT. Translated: CASSYSLRSQHF.

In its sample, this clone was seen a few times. CDR3 protein: CASRGTSGREGEQFF. CDR3 nucleotides: TGTGCCAGTAGGGGGACTAGCGGGAGGGAGGGTGAGCAGTTCTTC. J is TRBJ2-1 and V is TRBV19, with 16 bases fitting TRBD2. Germline CDR1 LNHDA, CDR2 SQIVND (reference sequence). The CDR3 is 15 amino acids. Trimming took 6 bases from V and 9 from J; bases not matched to a gene: 5.

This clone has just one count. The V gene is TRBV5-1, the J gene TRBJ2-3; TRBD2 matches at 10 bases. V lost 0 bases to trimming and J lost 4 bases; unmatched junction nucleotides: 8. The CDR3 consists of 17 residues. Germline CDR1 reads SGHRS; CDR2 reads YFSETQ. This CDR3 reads CASSLAALAGKPDTQYF. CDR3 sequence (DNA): TGCGCCAGCAGCTTGGCTGCACTAGCGGGAAAGCCAGATACGCAGTATTTT.

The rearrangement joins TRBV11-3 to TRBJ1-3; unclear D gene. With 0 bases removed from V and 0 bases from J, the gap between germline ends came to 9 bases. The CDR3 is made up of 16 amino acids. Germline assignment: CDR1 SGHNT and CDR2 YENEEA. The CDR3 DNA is TGTGCCAGCAGCTTAGATTCGGAAGGCTCTGGAAACACCATATATTTT. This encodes CASSLDSEGSGNTIYF.

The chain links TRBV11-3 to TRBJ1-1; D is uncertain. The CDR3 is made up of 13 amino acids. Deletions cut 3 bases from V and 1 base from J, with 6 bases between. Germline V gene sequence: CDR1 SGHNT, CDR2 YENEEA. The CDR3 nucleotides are TGTGCCAGCAGCTTCAAGCCGAACACTGAAGCTTTCTTT. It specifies CASSFKPNTEAFF.

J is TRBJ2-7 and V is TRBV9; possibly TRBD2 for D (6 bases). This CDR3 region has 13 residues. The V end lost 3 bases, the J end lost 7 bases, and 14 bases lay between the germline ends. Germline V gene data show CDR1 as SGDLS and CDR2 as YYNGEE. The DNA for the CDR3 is TGTGCCAGCAGCGACGGAAGACTAGGTGAGCAGTACTTC. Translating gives CASSDGRLGEQYF.

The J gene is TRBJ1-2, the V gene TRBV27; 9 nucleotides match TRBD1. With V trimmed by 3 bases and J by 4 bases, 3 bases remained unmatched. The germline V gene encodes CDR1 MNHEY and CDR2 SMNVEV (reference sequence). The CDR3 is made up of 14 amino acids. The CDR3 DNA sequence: TGTGCCAGCAGTTTGACGACAGGGGGCTATGGCTACACCTTC. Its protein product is CASSLTTGGYGYTF.

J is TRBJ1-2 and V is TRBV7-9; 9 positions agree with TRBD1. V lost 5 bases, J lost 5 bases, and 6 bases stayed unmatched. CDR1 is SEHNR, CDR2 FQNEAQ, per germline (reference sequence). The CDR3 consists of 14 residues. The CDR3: CASSNRDREYGYTF. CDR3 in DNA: TGTGCCAGCAGCAACCGGGACAGGGAATATGGCTACACCTTC.

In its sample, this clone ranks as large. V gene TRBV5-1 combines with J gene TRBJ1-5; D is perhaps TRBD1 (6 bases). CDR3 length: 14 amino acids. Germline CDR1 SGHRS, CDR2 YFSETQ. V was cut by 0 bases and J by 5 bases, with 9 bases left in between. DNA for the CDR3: TGCGCCAGCAGCTTGGCACCAGGGGATCAGCCCCAGCATTTT. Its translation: CASSLAPGDQPQHF.

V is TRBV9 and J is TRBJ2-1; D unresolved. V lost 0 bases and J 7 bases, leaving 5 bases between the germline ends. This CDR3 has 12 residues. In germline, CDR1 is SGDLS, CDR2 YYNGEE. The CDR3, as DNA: TGTGCCAGCAGCGTAGGAGAGAATGAGCAGTTCTTC. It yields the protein CASSVGENEQFF.

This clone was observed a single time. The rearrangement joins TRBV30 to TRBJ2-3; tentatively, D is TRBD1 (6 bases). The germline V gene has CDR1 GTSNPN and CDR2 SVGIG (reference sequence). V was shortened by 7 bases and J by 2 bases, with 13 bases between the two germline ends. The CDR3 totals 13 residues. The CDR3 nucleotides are TGTGCCTTACAGGGCGCGGCCACAGATACGCAGTATTTT. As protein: CALQGAATDTQYF.

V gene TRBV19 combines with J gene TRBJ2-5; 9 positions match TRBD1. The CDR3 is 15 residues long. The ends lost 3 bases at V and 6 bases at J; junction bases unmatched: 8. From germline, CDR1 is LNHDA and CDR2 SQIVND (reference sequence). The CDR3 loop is CASSIATGGGKTQYF. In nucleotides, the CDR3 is TGTGCCAGTAGTATTGCAACAGGGGGCGGGAAGACCCAGTACTTC.

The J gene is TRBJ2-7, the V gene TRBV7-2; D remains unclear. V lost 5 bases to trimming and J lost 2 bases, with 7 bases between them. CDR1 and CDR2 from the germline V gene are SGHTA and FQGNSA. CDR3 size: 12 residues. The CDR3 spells CASSPSPYEQYF. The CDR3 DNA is TGTGCCAGCAGCCCCTCGCCCTACGAGCAGTACTTC.